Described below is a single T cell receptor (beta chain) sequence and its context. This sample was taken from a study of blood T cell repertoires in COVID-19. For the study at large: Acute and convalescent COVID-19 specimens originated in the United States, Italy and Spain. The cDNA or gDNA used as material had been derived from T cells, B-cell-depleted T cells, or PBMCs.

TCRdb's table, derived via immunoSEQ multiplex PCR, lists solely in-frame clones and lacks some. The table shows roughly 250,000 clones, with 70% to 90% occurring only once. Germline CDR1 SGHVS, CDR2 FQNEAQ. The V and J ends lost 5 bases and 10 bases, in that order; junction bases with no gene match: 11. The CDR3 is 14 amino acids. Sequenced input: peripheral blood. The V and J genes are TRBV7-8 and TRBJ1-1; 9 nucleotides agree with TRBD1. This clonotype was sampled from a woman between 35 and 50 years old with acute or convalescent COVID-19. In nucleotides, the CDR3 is TGTGCCAGCAGCCATCCCCGGGACAGGGAAGTAGCTTTCTTT. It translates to CASSHPRDREVAFF.